Here is one T cell receptor (beta chain) with its context. Its specificity is not known. The germline gives CDR1 MDHEN, CDR2 SYDVKM. V was clipped by 2 bases and J by 2 bases, with 14 bases between them. CDR3 length: 16 amino acids. This sample was taken from a study of STAT5B mutations in CD4+ large granular lymphocyte leukemia. Sequenced by immunoSEQ multiplex PCR; TCRdb stores in-frame clones only, minus some. This sample has about 45,000 clones, with approximately 86% found just once. Healthy controls were blood donor buffy coats. Overall study findings and caveats: No patients shared main leukemic clonotypes, though roughly 27% appeared at low frequency elsewhere. Without putative leukemic clones, patient CD4-sorted repertoires remained more clonal than healthy CD4+ repertoires. TRBV06-family usage was enriched in top patient clones (8/27) versus controls (2/35).

The sequencing input was CD4+ T cells from blood buffy coats. This clonotype originated in a human donor in good health. The chain joins TRBV28 to TRBJ2-3, with a tentative D call TRBD1 (5 bases). CDR3: CASSLGNSGATDTQYF. The DNA of the CDR3 is TGTGCCAGCAGTTTAGGGAACAGTGGGGCCACAGATACGCAGTATTTT.